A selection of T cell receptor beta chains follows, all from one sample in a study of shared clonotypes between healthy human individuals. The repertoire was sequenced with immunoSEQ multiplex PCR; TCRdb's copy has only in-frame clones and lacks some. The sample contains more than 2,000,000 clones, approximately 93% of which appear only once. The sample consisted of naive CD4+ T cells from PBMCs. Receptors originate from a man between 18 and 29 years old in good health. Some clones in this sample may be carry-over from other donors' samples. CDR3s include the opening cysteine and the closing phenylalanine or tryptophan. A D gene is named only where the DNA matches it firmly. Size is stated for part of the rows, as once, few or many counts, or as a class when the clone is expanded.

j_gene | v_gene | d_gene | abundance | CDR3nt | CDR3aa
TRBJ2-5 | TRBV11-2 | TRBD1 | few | TGTGCCAGCAGCCGCGACAGGGAAGAGACCCAGTACTTC | CASSRDREETQYF
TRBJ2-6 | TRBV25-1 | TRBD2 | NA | TGTGCCAGCAGTGAATACTACGCGGGGGGAGGGGCCAACGTCCTGACTTTC | CASSEYYAGGGANVLTF
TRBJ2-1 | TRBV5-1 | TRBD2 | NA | TGCGCCAGCAGCTTGGCTGGCGGGAGGAACTACAATGAGCAGTTCTTC | CASSLAGGRNYNEQFF
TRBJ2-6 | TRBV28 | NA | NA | TGTGCCAGCAGTTTTGAAGGCTCTGGGGCCAACGTCCTGACTTTC | CASSFEGSGANVLTF
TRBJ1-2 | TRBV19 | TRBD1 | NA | TGTGCCAGTAGTATGAACAGGGGGAACTATGGCTACACCTTC | CASSMNRGNYGYTF
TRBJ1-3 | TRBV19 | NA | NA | TGTGCCAGTGGCGCCGGAAACACCATATATTTT | CASGAGNTIYF
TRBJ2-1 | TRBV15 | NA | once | TGTGCCACCAGCATGGCCTACTTCTACAATGAGCAGTTCTTC | CATSMAYFYNEQFF
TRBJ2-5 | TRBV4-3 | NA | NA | TGCGCCAGCAGCCAAGATCTTGTCAGGGTGTGGGAGACCCAGTACTTC | CASSQDLVRVWETQYF
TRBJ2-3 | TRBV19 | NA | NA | TGTGCCAGTAGTATAGTTCCTAGCCCGGCGGATACGCAGTATTTT | CASSIVPSPADTQYF
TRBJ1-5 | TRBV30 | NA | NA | TGTGCCTGGAATTCGGCATTGGGGCAGCCCCAGCATTTT | CAWNSALGQPQHF
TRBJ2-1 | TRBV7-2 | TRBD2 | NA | TGTGCCAGCACAGACGTCGGGACTAGCGGGAGGGCGAGGCAGTTCTTC | CASTDVGTSGRARQFF
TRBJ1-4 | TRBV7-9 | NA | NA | TGTGCCAGCAGCTTAGATCTGCCCCCGGTGAAACTGTTTTTT | CASSLDLPPVKLFF
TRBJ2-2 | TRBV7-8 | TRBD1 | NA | TGTGCCAGCAGCTTACTGGACAGGGGCACCGGGGAGCTGTTTTTT | CASSLLDRGTGELFF
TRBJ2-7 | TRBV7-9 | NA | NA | TGTGCCAGCAGCTTAGCTCTCGGAGGGGGGAAAGAAGGCTACGAGCAGTACTTC | CASSLALGGGKEGYEQYF
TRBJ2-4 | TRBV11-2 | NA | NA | TGTGCCAGCAGCTTATCTCGGGGTGACAAAAACATTCAGTACTTC | CASSLSRGDKNIQYF
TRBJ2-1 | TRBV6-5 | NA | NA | TGTGCCAGCAGTTTCAGAAAGGGGGTTGAGCAGTTCTTC | CASSFRKGVEQFF
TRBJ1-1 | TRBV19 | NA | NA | TGTGCCAGTAGTATAGCGTCGGTCGGGACTGAAGCTTTCTTT | CASSIASVGTEAFF
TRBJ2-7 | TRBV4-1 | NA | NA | TGCGCCAGCAGCCAAGTCGGGAACGGCCCCTACGAGCAGTACTTC | CASSQVGNGPYEQYF
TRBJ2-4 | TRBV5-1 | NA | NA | TGCGCCAGCAGCACGGACAGCCAGAACATTCAGTACTTC | CASSTDSQNIQYF
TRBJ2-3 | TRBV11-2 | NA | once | TGTGCCAGCCGATACTTCTCCGGGGGTGGAGATACGCAGTATTTT | CASRYFSGGGDTQYF
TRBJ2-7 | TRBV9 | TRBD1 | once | TGTGCCAGCAGCGGTCGACAGGGACGGGAGCAGTACTTC | CASSGRQGREQYF
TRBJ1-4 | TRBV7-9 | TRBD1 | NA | TGTGCCAGCAGACGCCAGGGGGCGCAGGGTGAAAAACTGTTTTTT | CASRRQGAQGEKLFF
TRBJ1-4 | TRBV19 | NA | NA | TGTGCCAGTAATCGGCCCGGCCATCCGGCTACAGAAAAACTGTTTTTT | CASNRPGHPATEKLFF
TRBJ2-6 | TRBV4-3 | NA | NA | TGCGCCAGCAGCCAAGAACTCGTAGCAGGGGCCAACGTCCTGACTTTC | CASSQELVAGANVLTF
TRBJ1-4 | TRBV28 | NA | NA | TGTGCCAGCAGTACCCCCCTGGTAACTAATGAAAAACTGTTTTTT | CASSTPLVTNEKLFF
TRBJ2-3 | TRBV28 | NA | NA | TGTGCCAGCACTAGCTATGGACGGATCACAGATACGCAGTATTTT | CASTSYGRITDTQYF
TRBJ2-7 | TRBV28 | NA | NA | TGTGCCAGCAGTCCCGGTGGACAGCTGGTCGAGCAGTACTTC | CASSPGGQLVEQYF
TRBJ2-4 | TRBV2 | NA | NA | TGTGCCAGCAGTGACGGACTACCCATAGCCAAAAACATTCAGTACTTC | CASSDGLPIAKNIQYF
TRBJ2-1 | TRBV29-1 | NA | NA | TGCAGCGTGATCGGGCTGAGCTCCTACAATGAGCAGTTCTTC | CSVIGLSSYNEQFF
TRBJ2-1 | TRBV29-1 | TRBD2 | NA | TGCAGCGTCGAGGGACTAGATAGGGATGAGCAGTTCTTC | CSVEGLDRDEQFF
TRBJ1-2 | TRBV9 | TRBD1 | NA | TGTGCCAGCAGCACGAGCCGGGACAGGGAAGGCTACACCTTC | CASSTSRDREGYTF
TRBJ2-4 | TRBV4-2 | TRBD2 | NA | TGTGCCAGCAGCCAAGATCTGGGAGCGGGAGGTTCTCAGTACTTC | CASSQDLGAGGSQYF
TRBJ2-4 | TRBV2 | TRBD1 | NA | TGTGCCAGCAGTGAAGCTCTCAGGGGGTTTGTGCACTTC | CASSEALRGFVHF
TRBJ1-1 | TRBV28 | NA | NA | TGTGCCAGCAGCCTCCTCAGAAGGTCCACTGAAGCTTTCTTT | CASSLLRRSTEAFF
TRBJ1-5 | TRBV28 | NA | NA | TGTGCCAGCAGTTTCGGCGGCAGCAATCAGCCCCAGCATTTT | CASSFGGSNQPQHF
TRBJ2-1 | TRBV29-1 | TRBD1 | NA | TGCAGCGTTGGACAGGGGGCGGATGAGCAGTTCTTC | CSVGQGADEQFF
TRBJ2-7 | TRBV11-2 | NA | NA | TGTGCCAGCAGCTTAGATAGATTAGTACAGGGAAGGAACGAGCAGTACTTC | CASSLDRLVQGRNEQYF
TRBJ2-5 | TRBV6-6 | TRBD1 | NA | TGTGCCAGCAGTTCCGGGACAGGGCAAGAGACCCAGTACTTC | CASSSGTGQETQYF
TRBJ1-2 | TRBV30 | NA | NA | TGTGCCTGGAGGGCCTTGGGCCGGGAAGGCTATGGCTACACCTTC | CAWRALGREGYGYTF
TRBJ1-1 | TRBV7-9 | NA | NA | TGTGCCAGCAGCTTAAGGTTAATCCAGGCCGGGGAGGATGAAGCTTTCTTT | CASSLRLIQAGEDEAFF
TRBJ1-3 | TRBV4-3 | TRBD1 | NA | TGCGCCAGCAGCCAAGGTCTTGACAGGGCGAACACCATATATTTT | CASSQGLDRANTIYF
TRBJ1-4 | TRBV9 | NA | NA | TGTGCCAGCAGCGAGGGGATTCATAGTGGAAAACTGTTTTTT | CASSEGIHSGKLFF
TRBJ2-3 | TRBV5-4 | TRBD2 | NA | TGTGCCAGCAGGGCCGGGACTAGCGGCACAGATACGCAGTATTTT | CASRAGTSGTDTQYF
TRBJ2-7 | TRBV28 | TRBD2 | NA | TGTGCCAGCACCCCAATGCGTCGGGCTAGCGGCTCCTACGAGCAGTACTTC | CASTPMRRASGSYEQYF
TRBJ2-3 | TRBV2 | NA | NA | TGTGCCAGCAGACAACAGCGGGATACGCAGTATTTT | CASRQQRDTQYF
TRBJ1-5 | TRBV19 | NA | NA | TGTGCCAGTAGTATAGCAGGTACGGCAGGGAATCAGCCCCAGCATTTT | CASSIAGTAGNQPQHF
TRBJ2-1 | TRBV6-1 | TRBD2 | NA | TGTGCCAGCAGTGAAGAGGGACTAAAACACAATGAGCAGTTCTTC | CASSEEGLKHNEQFF
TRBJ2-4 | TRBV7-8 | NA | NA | TGTGCCAGCAGCTTAACTCGGGGTCTCGGCATTCAGTACTTC | CASSLTRGLGIQYF
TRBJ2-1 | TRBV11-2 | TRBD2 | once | TGTGCCAGCAGCTTAGCTAGCGGGAGAAACAATGAGCAGTTCTTC | CASSLASGRNNEQFF
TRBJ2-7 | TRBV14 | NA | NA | TGTGCCAGCAGCCAGTTACCGGGAGATGGCAGGCGTTACTCCTACGAGCAGTACTTC | CASSQLPGDGRRYSYEQYF
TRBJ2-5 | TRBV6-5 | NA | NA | TGTGCCAGCAGTTACTCCCGGGGTGAAGAGACCCAGTACTTC | CASSYSRGEETQYF
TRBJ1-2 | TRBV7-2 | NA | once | TGTGCCAGCAGCGACTATGGCTACACCTTC | CASSDYGYTF
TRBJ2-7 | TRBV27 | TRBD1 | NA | TGTGCCAGCAGTTTCGGTGTCAACAGGGGTGAGCAGTACTTC | CASSFGVNRGEQYF
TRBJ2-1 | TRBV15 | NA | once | TGTGCCACCAGCAGAGAAAGCGGTCCCAGCTCCTACAATGAGCAGTTCTTC | CATSRESGPSSYNEQFF
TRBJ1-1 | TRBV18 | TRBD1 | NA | TGTGCCAGCTCACCGGGGACAGGGGGCGCGGGCACTGAAGCTTTCTTT | CASSPGTGGAGTEAFF